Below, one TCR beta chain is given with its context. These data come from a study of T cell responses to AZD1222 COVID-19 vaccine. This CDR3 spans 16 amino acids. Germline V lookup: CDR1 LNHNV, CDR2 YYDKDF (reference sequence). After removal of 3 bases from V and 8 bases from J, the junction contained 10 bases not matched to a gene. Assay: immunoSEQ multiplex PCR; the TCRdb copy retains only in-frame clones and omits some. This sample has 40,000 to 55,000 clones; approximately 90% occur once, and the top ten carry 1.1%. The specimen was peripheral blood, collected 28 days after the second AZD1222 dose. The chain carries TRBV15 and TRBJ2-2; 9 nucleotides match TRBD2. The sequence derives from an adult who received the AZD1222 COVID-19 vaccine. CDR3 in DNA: TGTGCCACCAGCAGCCTAGCGGGACTAAAGGGAGGGGAGCTGTTTTTT. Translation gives CATSSLAGLKGGELFF.